The 4 T cell receptor beta chains reported below all come from one sample, sequenced in a study of blood T cell repertoires in COVID-19. The protocol was immunoSEQ multiplex PCR, while the TCRdb copy is restricted to in-frame clones and leaves out a portion. The table shows about 160,000 clones, with approximately 95% occurring only once. The sample comprised peripheral blood. These receptors were taken from a woman aged 50 to 65 with acute or convalescent COVID-19.

This chain uses TRBV12-2 with TRBJ1-2; the table's D call, TRBD1, has no DNA check behind it. TRBV12-2 is listed as a pseudogene. CDR3 size: 18 residues. The chain's CDR3 is CASRLAVTGTGGNYGYTF. Written as DNA, the CDR3 is TGTGCAAGTCGCTTAGCCGTAACGGGGACAGGGGGTAACTATGGCTACACCTTC.

The rearrangement uses TRBV15 and TRBJ2-1, with 10 bases identical to TRBD1. J gave up 2 bases and V 3 bases, and 7 bases lay outside the gene matches. The CDR3 is 17 residues long. Germline-derived CDR1 and CDR2 are LNHNV and YYDKDF (reference sequence). The CDR3 loop reads CATSSYGGQGAYNEQFF. In DNA, the CDR3 is TGTGCCACCAGCAGTTATGGTGGACAGGGGGCCTACAATGAGCAGTTCTTC.

The rearrangement uses TRBV18 and TRBJ2-1, with a weak D call TRBD1 (6 bases). V lost 0 bases and J 10 bases, leaving 16 bases between the germline ends. CDR1 and CDR2 (germline): KGHSH, LQKENI. The CDR3 covers 15 residues. The CDR3 region is CASSPPQGIFVEQFF. CDR3 sequence (DNA): TGTGCCAGCTCACCACCCCAGGGGATATTTGTGGAGCAGTTCTTC. Complete variable domain (other parts from reference TRBV18 and TRBJ2-1): NAGVMQNPRHLVRRRGQEARLRCSPMKGHSHVYWYRQLPEEGLKFMVYLQKENIIDESGMPKERFSAEFPKEGPSILRIQQVVRGDSAAYFCASSPPQGIFVEQFFGPGTRLTVL.

The chain joins TRBV5-1 to TRBJ2-5; D may be TRBD1 (5 bases). V was shortened by 0 bases and J by 5 bases, with 17 bases between the two germline ends. Per germline, CDR1 SGHRS and CDR2 YFSETQ. This CDR3 is built from 16 residues. CDR3 nucleotide sequence: TGCGCCAGCAGCTTGGAGATCCAGGGTCAAGGGGAGACCCAGTACTTC. Protein: CASSLEIQGQGETQYF.